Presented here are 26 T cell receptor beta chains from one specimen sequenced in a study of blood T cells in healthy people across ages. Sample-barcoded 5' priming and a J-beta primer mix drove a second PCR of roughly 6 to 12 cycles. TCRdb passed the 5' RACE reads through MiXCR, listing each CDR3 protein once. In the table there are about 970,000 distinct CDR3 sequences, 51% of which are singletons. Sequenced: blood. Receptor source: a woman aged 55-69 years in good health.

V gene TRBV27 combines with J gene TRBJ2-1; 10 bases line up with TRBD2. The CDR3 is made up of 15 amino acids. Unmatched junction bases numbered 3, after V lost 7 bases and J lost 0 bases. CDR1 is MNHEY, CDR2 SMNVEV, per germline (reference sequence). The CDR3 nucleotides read TGTGCCAGCATTCCTAGCGGGAGCTCCTACAATGAGCAGTTCTTC. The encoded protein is CASIPSGSSYNEQFF.

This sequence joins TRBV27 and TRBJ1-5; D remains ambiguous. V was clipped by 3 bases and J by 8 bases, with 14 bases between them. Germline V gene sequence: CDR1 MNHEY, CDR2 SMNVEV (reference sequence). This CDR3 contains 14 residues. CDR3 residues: CASSLNPVFEPQHF. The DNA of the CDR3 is TGTGCCAGCAGTTTGAATCCCGTTTTTGAGCCCCAGCATTTT.

This CDR3 is CASSQVGLIRDGYTF. In nucleotides, the CDR3 is TGCGCCAGCAGCCAAGTAGGACTCATCAGGGATGGCTACACCTTC. The genes are TRBV4-1 and TRBJ1-2; TRBD1 is a possible D gene (5 bases). The CDR3 is 15 residues long. Germline CDR1 and CDR2: MGHRA and YSYEKL. Trimming removed 1 base at V and 6 bases at J, with 15 bases between.

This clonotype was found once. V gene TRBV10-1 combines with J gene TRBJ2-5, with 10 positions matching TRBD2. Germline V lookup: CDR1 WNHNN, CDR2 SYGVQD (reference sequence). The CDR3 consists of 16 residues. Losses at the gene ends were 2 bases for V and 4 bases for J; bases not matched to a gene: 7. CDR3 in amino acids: CASSEKSGRESETQYF. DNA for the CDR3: TGCGCCAGCAGTGAGAAGAGCGGGAGGGAGTCAGAGACCCAGTACTTC.

The chain's CDR3 is CASSERGHSSYEQYF. DNA of the CDR3: TGCGCCAGCAGTGAGCGGGGGCATAGCTCCTACGAGCAGTACTTC. The V gene is TRBV10-1, the J gene TRBJ2-7; tentatively, D is TRBD1 or TRBD2 (6 bases each). Germline V CDR1 and CDR2: WNHNN, SYGVQD (reference sequence). The CDR3 has 15 amino acids. Trimming stripped 2 bases from V and 0 bases from J, with 11 bases between.

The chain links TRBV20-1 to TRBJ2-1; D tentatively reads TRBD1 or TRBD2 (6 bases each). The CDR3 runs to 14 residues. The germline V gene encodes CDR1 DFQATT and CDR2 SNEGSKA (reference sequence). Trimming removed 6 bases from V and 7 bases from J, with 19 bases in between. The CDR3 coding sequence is TGCAGTGCCTGGGGGGCCGGGACGAAGAATGAGCAGTTCTTC. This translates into CSAWGAGTKNEQFF.

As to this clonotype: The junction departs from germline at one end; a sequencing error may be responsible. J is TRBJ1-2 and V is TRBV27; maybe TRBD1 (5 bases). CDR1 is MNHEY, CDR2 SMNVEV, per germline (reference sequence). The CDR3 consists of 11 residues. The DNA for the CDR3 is TGTGCCAGCAGGGGACTAGCGGGCGGAGCCTTC. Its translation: CASRGLAGGAF.

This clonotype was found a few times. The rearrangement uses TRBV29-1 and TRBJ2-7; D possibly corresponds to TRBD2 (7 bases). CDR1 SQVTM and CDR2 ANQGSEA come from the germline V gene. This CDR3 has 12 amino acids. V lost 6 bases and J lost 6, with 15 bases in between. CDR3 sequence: CSVVGGAGEQYF. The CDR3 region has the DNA TGCAGCGTCGTTGGGGGGGCTGGCGAGCAGTACTTC.

The CDR3 DNA sequence: TGTGCCAGCAGTTCGGGAGCCTCCGGGACAAGGAACACCTACGAGCAGTACTTC. Translating gives CASSSGASGTRNTYEQYF. The genes are TRBV6-5 and TRBJ2-7, with D perhaps given as TRBD1 or TRBD2 (6 bases each). V lost 4 bases and J lost 2, with 24 bases in between. The CDR3 runs to 18 residues. Per germline, CDR1 MNHEY and CDR2 SVGAGI.

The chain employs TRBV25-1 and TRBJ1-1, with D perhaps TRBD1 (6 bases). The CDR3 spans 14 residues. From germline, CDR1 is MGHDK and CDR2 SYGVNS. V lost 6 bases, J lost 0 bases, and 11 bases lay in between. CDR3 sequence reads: CASRPGGVNTEAFF. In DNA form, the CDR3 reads TGTGCCAGCAGACCGGGGGGCGTGAACACTGAAGCTTTCTTT.

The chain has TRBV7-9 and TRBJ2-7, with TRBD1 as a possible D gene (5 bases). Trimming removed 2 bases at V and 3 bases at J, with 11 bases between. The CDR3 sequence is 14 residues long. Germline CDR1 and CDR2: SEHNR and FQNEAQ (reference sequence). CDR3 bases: TGTGCCAGCAGCTTAACGACGACAGACTACGAGCAGTACTTC. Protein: CASSLTTTDYEQYF. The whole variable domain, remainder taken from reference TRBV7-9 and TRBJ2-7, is DTGVSQNPRHKITKRGQNVTFRCDPISEHNRLYWYRQTLGQGPEFLTYFQNEAQLEKSRLLSDRFSAERPKGSFSTLEIQRTEQGDSAMYLCASSLTTTDYEQYFGPGTRLTVT.

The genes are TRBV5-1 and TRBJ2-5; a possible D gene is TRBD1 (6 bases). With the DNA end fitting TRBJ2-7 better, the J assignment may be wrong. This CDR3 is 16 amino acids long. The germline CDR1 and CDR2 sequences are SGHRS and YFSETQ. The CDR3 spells CASSSGNRDLGNEQYF. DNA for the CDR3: TGCGCCAGCAGCTCGGGAAACAGGGACCTGGGGAACGAGCAGTACTTC.

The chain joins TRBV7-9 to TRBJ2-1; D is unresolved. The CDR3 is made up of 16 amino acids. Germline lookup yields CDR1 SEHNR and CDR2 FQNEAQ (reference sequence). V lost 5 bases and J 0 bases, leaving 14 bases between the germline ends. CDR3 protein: CASSTPGRTSYNEQFF. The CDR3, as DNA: TGTGCCAGCAGCACCCCCGGCAGGACCTCCTACAATGAGCAGTTCTTC.

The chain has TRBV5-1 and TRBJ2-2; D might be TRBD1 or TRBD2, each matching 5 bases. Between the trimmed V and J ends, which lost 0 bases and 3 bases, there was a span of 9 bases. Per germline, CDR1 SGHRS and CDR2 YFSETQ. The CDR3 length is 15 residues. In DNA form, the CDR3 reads TGCGCCAGCAGCTTGGCCGTGGGGGACACCGGGGAGCTGTTTTTT. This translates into CASSLAVGDTGELFF.

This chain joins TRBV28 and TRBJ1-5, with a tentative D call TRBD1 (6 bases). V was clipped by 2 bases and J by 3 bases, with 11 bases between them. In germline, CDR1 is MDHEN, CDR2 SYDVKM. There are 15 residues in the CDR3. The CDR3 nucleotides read TGTGCCAGCAGTTTACGGCAGGGGTACAATCAGCCCCAGCATTTT. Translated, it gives CASSLRQGYNQPQHF. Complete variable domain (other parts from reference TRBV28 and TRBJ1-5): DVKVTQSSRYLVKRTGEKVFLECVQDMDHENMFWYRQDPGLGLRLIYFSYDVKMKEKGDIPEGYSVSREKKERFSLILESASTNQTSMYLCASSLRQGYNQPQHFGDGTRLSIL.

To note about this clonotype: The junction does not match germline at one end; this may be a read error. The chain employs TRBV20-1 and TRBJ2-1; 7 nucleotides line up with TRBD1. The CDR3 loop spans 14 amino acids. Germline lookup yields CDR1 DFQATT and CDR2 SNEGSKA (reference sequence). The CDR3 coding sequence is TGCAGTGCAAGAGACAGGGAAAGATACAATGAGCAGTTCTTC. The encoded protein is CSARDRERYNEQFF.

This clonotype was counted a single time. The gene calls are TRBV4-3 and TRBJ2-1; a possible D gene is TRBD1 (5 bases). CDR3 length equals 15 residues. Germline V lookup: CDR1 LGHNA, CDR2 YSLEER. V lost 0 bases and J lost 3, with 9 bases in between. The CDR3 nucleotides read TGCGCCAGCAGCCAAGAAGGGGTCGGCTACAATGAGCAGTTCTTC. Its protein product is CASSQEGVGYNEQFF.

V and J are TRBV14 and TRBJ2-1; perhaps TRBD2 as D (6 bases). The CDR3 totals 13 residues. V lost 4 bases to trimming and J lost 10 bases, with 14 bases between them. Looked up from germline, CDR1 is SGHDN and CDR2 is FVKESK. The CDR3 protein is CASSRYTGGEQFF. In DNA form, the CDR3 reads TGTGCCAGCAGCCGATATACAGGAGGGGAGCAGTTCTTC. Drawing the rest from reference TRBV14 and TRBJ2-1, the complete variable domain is EAGVTQFPSHSVIEKGQTVTLRCDPISGHDNLYWYRRVMGKEIKFLLHFVKESKQDESGMPNNRFLAERTGGTYSTLKVQPAELEDSGVYFCASSRYTGGEQFFGPGTRLTVL.

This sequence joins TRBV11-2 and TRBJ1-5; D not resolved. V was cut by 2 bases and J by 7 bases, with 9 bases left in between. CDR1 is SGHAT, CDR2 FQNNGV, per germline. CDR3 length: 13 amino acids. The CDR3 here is CASSLRARQPQHF. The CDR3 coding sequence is TGTGCCAGCAGCTTAAGGGCGCGACAGCCCCAGCATTTT.

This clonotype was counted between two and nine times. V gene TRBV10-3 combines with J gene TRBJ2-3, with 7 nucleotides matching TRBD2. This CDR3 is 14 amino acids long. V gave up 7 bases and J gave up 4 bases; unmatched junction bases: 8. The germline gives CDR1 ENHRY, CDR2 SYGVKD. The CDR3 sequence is CAIKAKRDPDTQYF. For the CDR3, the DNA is TGTGCCATCAAAGCCAAGCGGGATCCAGATACGCAGTATTTT.

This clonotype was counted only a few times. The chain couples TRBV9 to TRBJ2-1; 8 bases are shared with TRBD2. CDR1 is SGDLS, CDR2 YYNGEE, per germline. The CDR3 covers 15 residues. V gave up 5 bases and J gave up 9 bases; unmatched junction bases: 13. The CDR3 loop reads CASRAPGLGVGEQFF. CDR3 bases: TGTGCCAGCAGAGCCCCGGGACTAGGCGTTGGTGAGCAGTTCTTC. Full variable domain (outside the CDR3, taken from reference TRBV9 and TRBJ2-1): DSGVTQTPKHLITATGQRVTLRCSPRSGDLSVYWYQQSLDQGLQFLIQYYNGEERAKGNILERFSAQQFPDLHSELNLSSLELGDSALYFCASRAPGLGVGEQFFGPGTRLTVL.

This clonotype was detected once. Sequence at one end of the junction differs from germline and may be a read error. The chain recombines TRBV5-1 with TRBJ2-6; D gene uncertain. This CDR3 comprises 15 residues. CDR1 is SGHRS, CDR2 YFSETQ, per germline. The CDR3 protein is CAGSLLSSGANVLTF. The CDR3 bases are TGCGCCGGCAGCTTACTGAGCTCTGGGGCCAACGTCCTGACTTTC. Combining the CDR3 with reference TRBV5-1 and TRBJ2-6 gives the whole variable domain KAGVTQTPRYLIKTRGQQVTLSCSPISGHRSVSWYQQTPGQGLQFLFEYFSETQRNKGNFPGRFSGRQFSNSRSEMNVSTLELGDSALYLCAGSLLSSGANVLTFGAGSRLTVL.

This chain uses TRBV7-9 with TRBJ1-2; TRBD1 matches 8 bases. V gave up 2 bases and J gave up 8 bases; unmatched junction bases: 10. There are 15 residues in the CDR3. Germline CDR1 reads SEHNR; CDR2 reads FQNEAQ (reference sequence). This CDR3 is CASSLLNTGGGGYTF. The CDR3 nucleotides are TGTGCCAGCAGCTTATTGAATACAGGGGGAGGCGGCTACACCTTC. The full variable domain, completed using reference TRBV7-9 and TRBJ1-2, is DTGVSQNPRHKITKRGQNVTFRCDPISEHNRLYWYRQTLGQGPEFLTYFQNEAQLEKSRLLSDRFSAERPKGSFSTLEIQRTEQGDSAMYLCASSLLNTGGGGYTFGSGTRLTVV.

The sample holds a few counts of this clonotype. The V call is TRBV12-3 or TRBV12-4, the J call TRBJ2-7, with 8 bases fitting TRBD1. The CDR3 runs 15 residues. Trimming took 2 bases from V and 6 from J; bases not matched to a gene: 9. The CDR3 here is CASSLTDRGFGEQYF. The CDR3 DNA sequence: TGTGCCAGCAGTTTAACTGACAGGGGTTTCGGCGAGCAGTACTTC.

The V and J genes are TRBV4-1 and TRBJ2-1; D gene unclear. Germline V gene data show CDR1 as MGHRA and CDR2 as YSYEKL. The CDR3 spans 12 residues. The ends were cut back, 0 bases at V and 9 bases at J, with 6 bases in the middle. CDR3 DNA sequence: TGCGCCAGCAGCCAAGAAAGGTTTGAGCAGTTCTTC. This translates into CASSQERFEQFF.

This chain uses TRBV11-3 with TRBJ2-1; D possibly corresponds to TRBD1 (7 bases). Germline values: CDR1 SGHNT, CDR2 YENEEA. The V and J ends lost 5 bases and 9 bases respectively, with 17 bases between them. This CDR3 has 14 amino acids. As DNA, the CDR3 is TGTGCCAGCAGCCGGGGCGGAGGGGGCGGTGAGCAGTTCTTC. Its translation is CASSRGGGGGEQFF.